The T cell receptor (beta chain) under discussion was sequenced for a study of chemoradiotherapy in HPV16-positive cancers. Study information: A couple of HPV16-positive patients' cells yielded candidate HPV-specific clones and common motifs. General observations from the study: Only a couple of HPV16-positive patients supplied the functional HPV-specificity definition. Candidate HPV-specific clones and E7-related TCR motifs grew in tumor during treatment.

V shed 3 bases and J 1 base; nucleotides not matched to a gene: 8. This CDR3 has 17 residues. The V gene's germline CDR1 is ENHRY and CDR2 SYGVKD. Libraries were prepared by immunoSEQ multiplex PCR; TCRdb keeps only in-frame clonotypes and omits some of them. Of 2,500 or so clones listed, under 90% were seen once; the top ten hold approximately 9%. Of note for this clone: Its antigen remains unidentified.

The receptor was isolated from a human donor with HPV-associated anogenital cancer. This chain links TRBV10-3 with TRBJ2-1; 8 positions match TRBD1. The sequencing here drew on tumor tissue, taken from a patient who underwent chemoradiotherapy. The CDR3 nucleotides are TGTGCCATCAGTGAACGACAGGGGCCGGGGTCCTACAATGAGCAGTTCTTC. Encoded protein: CAISERQGPGSYNEQFF.